The rows below give T cell receptor beta chains drawn from one sample of a study of blood T cell repertoires in COVID-19. The table came from immunoSEQ multiplex PCR; TCRdb's copy has only in-frame clones and leaves some out. The data show hundreds of thousands of clones, with just under 90% seen just once and approximately 9.3% held by the top ten. Source material: PBMCs or T cells enriched from blood (not recorded which). Receptor source: a woman aged 50 to 65 who had recovered from COVID-19. Both conserved end residues are part of each CDR3. Fields, in order: J gene, V gene, CDR3 protein.

j_call: TRBJ2-7; v_call: TRBV10-3; cdr3_aa: CAISGTAYEQYF
j_call: TRBJ1-1; v_call: TRBV4-3; cdr3_aa: CASSQDNREKAFF
j_call: TRBJ1-6; v_call: TRBV4-3; cdr3_aa: CASSPSRGNSPLHF
j_call: TRBJ1-1; v_call: TRBV11-2; cdr3_aa: CASDSSAGLRDTEAFF
j_call: TRBJ2-7; v_call: TRBV7-9; cdr3_aa: CASLRTGVAYEQYF
j_call: TRBJ1-5; v_call: TRBV5-8; cdr3_aa: CATSQGIGNQPQHF
j_call: TRBJ1-2; v_call: TRBV7-9; cdr3_aa: CASSLPGQLSDYGYTF
j_call: TRBJ2-4; v_call: TRBV4-1; cdr3_aa: CASSQDTQGGFGTKNIQYF
j_call: TRBJ1-2; v_call: TRBV19; cdr3_aa: CASSVPTPNRDYGYTF
j_call: TRBJ2-3; v_call: TRBV18; cdr3_aa: CASSPRLAGITDTQYF
j_call: TRBJ1-1; v_call: TRBV5-5; cdr3_aa: CASSLSSGYREAFF
j_call: TRBJ1-3; v_call: TRBV7-9; cdr3_aa: CASSSDRIGNTIYF
j_call: TRBJ1-4; v_call: TRBV13; cdr3_aa: CASSPRGVREKLFF
j_call: TRBJ1-3; v_call: TRBV6-1; cdr3_aa: CASSEYTGTSGNTIYF
j_call: TRBJ1-4; v_call: TRBV29-1; cdr3_aa: CSADRGSGEKLFF
j_call: TRBJ1-4; v_call: TRBV2; cdr3_aa: CASSTGGDEKLFF
j_call: TRBJ1-1; v_call: TRBV11-1; cdr3_aa: CASTPGKGSVNTEAFF
j_call: TRBJ1-2; v_call: TRBV4-1; cdr3_aa: CASSQVGVDGYTF
j_call: TRBJ2-7; v_call: TRBV6-1; cdr3_aa: CASSDQVAGGPPYEQYF
j_call: TRBJ1-6; v_call: TRBV6-5; cdr3_aa: CASRGGVNSPLHF
j_call: TRBJ1-2; v_call: TRBV12-5; cdr3_aa: CASGYGTGGDDGYTF
j_call: TRBJ2-7; v_call: TRBV4-3; cdr3_aa: CASSQRASGGSYEQYF
j_call: TRBJ2-7; v_call: TRBV9; cdr3_aa: CASSVEAGALSFEQYF
j_call: TRBJ1-1; v_call: TRBV7-8; cdr3_aa: CASSPRWNTEAFF
j_call: TRBJ2-3; v_call: TRBV24-1; cdr3_aa: CATSDRPGLAGLGLDTQYF
j_call: TRBJ2-5; v_call: TRBV4-1; cdr3_aa: CASSRSLASDRETQYF
j_call: TRBJ1-2; v_call: TRBV2; cdr3_aa: CASSESQIPDGYTF
j_call: TRBJ1-5; v_call: TRBV5-5; cdr3_aa: CASSLWQGGQPQHF
j_call: TRBJ2-3; v_call: TRBV5-1; cdr3_aa: CASSFLAGTDTQYF
j_call: TRBJ2-3; v_call: TRBV24-1; cdr3_aa: CATSDARGARGAQYF
j_call: TRBJ1-1; v_call: TRBV2; cdr3_aa: CASRGETGGLTEAFF
j_call: TRBJ2-7; v_call: TRBV9; cdr3_aa: CASSVGQGLSYEQYF
j_call: TRBJ2-1; v_call: TRBV19; cdr3_aa: CASSMGLGDEQFF
j_call: TRBJ1-5; v_call: TRBV10-3; cdr3_aa: CAISAVQGQQPQHF
j_call: TRBJ1-6; v_call: TRBV5-1; cdr3_aa: CASSFEGSLSPLHF
j_call: TRBJ2-1; v_call: TRBV7-2; cdr3_aa: CASSLGQGTYNEQFF
j_call: TRBJ1-1; v_call: TRBV6-1; cdr3_aa: CASSERQAYTEAFF
j_call: TRBJ2-3; v_call: TRBV18; cdr3_aa: CASSPRAGGWTDTQYF
j_call: TRBJ1-3; v_call: TRBV9; cdr3_aa: CASSVEGRGGGNTIYF
j_call: TRBJ1-5; v_call: TRBV30; cdr3_aa: CAWNVGGRNQPQHF
j_call: TRBJ1-2; v_call: TRBV5-5; cdr3_aa: CASSSSDRGYGYTF
j_call: TRBJ1-6; v_call: TRBV7-6; cdr3_aa: CASSMRQGNNSPLHF
j_call: TRBJ2-7; v_call: TRBV20-1; cdr3_aa: CSARDLGEQYF
j_call: TRBJ1-2; v_call: TRBV30; cdr3_aa: CAWSLDRGGGYTF
j_call: TRBJ2-2; v_call: TRBV4-2; cdr3_aa: CASSPLAGDTGELFF
j_call: TRBJ2-5; v_call: TRBV30; cdr3_aa: CAWSVPYTGAGETQYF
j_call: TRBJ1-6; v_call: TRBV27; cdr3_aa: CASSSQGGSYNSPLHF
j_call: TRBJ2-7; v_call: TRBV7-9; cdr3_aa: CASSAGLTGITYEQYF
j_call: TRBJ1-2; v_call: TRBV6-2/TRBV6-3; cdr3_aa: CASSRQAMGGYTF
j_call: TRBJ1-5; v_call: TRBV4-1; cdr3_aa: CASSQLHGDPGPQHF
j_call: TRBJ2-1; v_call: TRBV5-4; cdr3_aa: CASSRSGRGGIYNEQFF
j_call: TRBJ2-3; v_call: TRBV3-1/TRBV3-2; cdr3_aa: CASSQGVKGDFDTDTQYF
j_call: TRBJ2-1; v_call: TRBV27; cdr3_aa: CASSWGLAADEQFF